The table lists the clone carrying this T cell receptor (beta chain) with many counts. The data belong to a study of molecular identifiers for immune sequencing clone quantification. MiXCR, run by TCRdb on the PCR reads, gives a single entry per CDR3 protein. The sample holds some 580,000 distinct CDR3 sequences, about 25% seen once. CDR1 is LGHNA and CDR2 is YSLEER in the germline V gene. There are 15 residues in the CDR3. Trimming took off 0 bases at V and 5 bases at J, with 13 bases between the two ends. The gene calls are TRBV4-3 and TRBJ2-5, with a tentative D call TRBD1 (5 bases). This clonotype originated in a human donor in good health. Some libraries in this study had Jurkat cell RNA spiked in. The sample consisted of naive CD8+ T cells from blood, with Jurkat cell RNA spiked in. As to subset: FACS-sorted CD8+CD4-CCR7+CD45RA+ naive T cells. In DNA, the CDR3 is TGCGCCAGCAGCCAAGATTGGCAGGGTCGGGAGACCCAGTACTTC. It encodes CASSQDWQGRETQYF.